The 14 T cell receptor beta chains in this list originate from one sample, sequenced in a study of blood T cell repertoires in COVID-19. Clones were sequenced by immunoSEQ multiplex PCR, and TCRdb holds only the in-frame ones, with some missing. The data contain about 220,000 clones, under 90% of them singletons. Sequencing was performed on PBMCs or T cells enriched from blood (not recorded which). The receptors were gathered from a woman in her sixties or seventies who had recovered from COVID-19.

The chain carries TRBV7-9 and TRBJ1-3, with 7 positions matching TRBD1. Germline CDR1 reads SEHNR; CDR2 reads FQNEAQ (reference sequence). J was trimmed by 5 bases and V by 5 bases; bases with no gene match: 15. The CDR3 extends over 17 amino acids. The CDR3, as DNA: TGTGCCAGCAGCCACGGAACCCGGGCCAGGGGGAGAAACACCATATATTTT. Translated, it gives CASSHGTRARGRNTIYF.

This chain uses TRBV7-2 with TRBJ2-5, with 7 bases lining up with TRBD2. The CDR3 consists of 16 residues. J was trimmed by 2 bases and V by 5 bases; bases with no gene match: 11. In germline, CDR1 is SGHTA, CDR2 FQGNSA. CDR3 DNA sequence: TGTGCCAGCAGCCCTACCGGTGGAGCGGGGCAAGAGACCCAGTACTTC. Protein sequence: CASSPTGGAGQETQYF.

The J gene is TRBJ1-3, the V gene TRBV6-2 or TRBV6-3; 7 positions match TRBD1. The CDR3 extends over 15 amino acids. V lost 4 bases and J lost 0; bases outside the gene matches: 3. From germline, CDR1 is MNHEY and CDR2 SVGEGT. DNA for the CDR3: TGTGCCAGCAGTTTGGGACAGCGCTCTGGAAACACCATATATTTT. Translated, it gives CASSLGQRSGNTIYF.

This clone appeared a few times. The sample contains more than one DNA sequence encoding this CDR3. The chain links TRBV5-6 to TRBJ1-3; tentatively, D is TRBD1 (6 bases). In germline, CDR1 is SGHDT, CDR2 YYEEEE. V dropped 4 bases and J dropped 2 bases, with 13 bases sitting between them. The CDR3 covers 15 residues. The CDR3 spells CASSPTGGTGNTIYF. The CDR3 region has the DNA TGTGCCAGCAGCCCCACGGGGGGCACTGGAAACACCATATATTTT. Looking up the rest from reference TRBV5-6 and TRBJ1-3 gives the full variable domain: DAGVTQSPTHLIKTRGQQVTLRCSPKSGHDTVSWYQQALGQGPQFIFQYYEEEERQRGNFPDRFSGHQFPNYSSELNVNALLLGDSALYLCASSPTGGTGNTIYFGEGSWLTVV.

The chain joins TRBV7-9 to TRBJ2-2; the match to TRBD1 covers 7 bases. V dropped 5 bases and J dropped 0; count of bases not matched to a gene: 3. CDR1 and CDR2 (germline): SEHNR, FQNEAQ (reference sequence). The CDR3 extends over 15 amino acids. CDR3 sequence reads: CASSRTGANTGELFF. CDR3 DNA: TGTGCCAGCAGCCGTACAGGGGCGAACACCGGGGAGCTGTTTTTT.

This clone was seen a handful of times. The chain uses TRBV19 and TRBJ1-6, with TRBD1 matching over 7 bases. With V trimmed by 6 bases and J by 2 bases, 7 bases remained unmatched. The CDR3 length is 16 residues. Germline values: CDR1 LNHDA, CDR2 SQIVND (reference sequence). The DNA for the CDR3 is TGTGCCAGTAGCCCCTCAACAGGGGCCTATAATTCACCCCTCCACTTT. Its protein product is CASSPSTGAYNSPLHF. The variable domain in full, completed from reference TRBV19 and TRBJ1-6, reads DGGITQSPKYLFRKEGQNVTLSCEQNLNHDAMYWYRQDPGQGLRLIYYSQIVNDFQKGDIAEGYSVSREKKESFPLTVTSAQKNPTAFYLCASSPSTGAYNSPLHFGNGTRLTVT.

The chain links TRBV20-1 to TRBJ1-1; tentatively, D is TRBD1 (6 bases). The V gene lost 3 bases and the J gene lost 2 bases, with 10 bases spanning the gap. CDR1 and CDR2 from the germline V gene are DFQATT and SNEGSKA (reference sequence). This CDR3 region has 13 residues. This chain's CDR3 is CSASGQINTEAFF. The CDR3 nucleotides read TGCAGTGCTAGTGGACAGATTAACACTGAAGCTTTCTTT.

The J gene is TRBJ1-5, the V gene TRBV6-6; no reliable D call. Trimming shortened V by 6 bases and J by 4 bases, and 10 bases separated the two germline ends. Germline assignment: CDR1 MNHNY and CDR2 SVGAGI (reference sequence). The CDR3 is made up of 13 amino acids. The CDR3 protein is CASRPELNQPQHF. In DNA, the CDR3 is TGTGCCAGCAGACCCGAACTAAATCAGCCCCAGCATTTT.

V gene TRBV27 combines with J gene TRBJ1-6; D is possibly TRBD1 (6 bases). The germline gives CDR1 MNHEY, CDR2 SMNVEV (reference sequence). This CDR3 comprises 14 residues. V dropped 3 bases and J dropped 9 bases, with 12 bases sitting between them. The chain's CDR3 is CASSFSGVGSPLHF. The CDR3 nucleotides read TGTGCCAGCAGTTTTTCAGGGGTGGGTTCACCCCTCCACTTT.

This rearrangement joins TRBV5-6 to TRBJ1-5; 7 nucleotides match TRBD1. The CDR3 runs to 14 residues. The germline CDR1 and CDR2 sequences are SGHDT and YYEEEE. J gave up 4 bases and V 0 bases, and 1 base lay outside the gene matches. CDR3 sequence reads: CASSLARGNQPQHF. In nucleotides, the CDR3 is TGTGCCAGCAGCTTGGCCAGGGGGAATCAGCCCCAGCATTTT.

The chain recombines TRBV7-9 with TRBJ1-1; maybe TRBD1 (5 bases). V gave up 1 base and J gave up 9 bases, with 12 bases separating them. This CDR3 is 13 amino acids long. Germline V gene data show CDR1 as SEHNR and CDR2 as FQNEAQ (reference sequence). The CDR3 DNA reads TGTGCCAGCAGCTTAGGCGGGGGGAGGCAAGCTTTCTTT. Amino acids: CASSLGGGRQAFF.

The chain is built from TRBV6-5 and TRBJ1-2; 8 nucleotides line up with TRBD1. In germline, CDR1 is MNHEY, CDR2 SVGAGI. This CDR3 region has 13 residues. Trimming removed 11 bases from V and 0 bases from J; junction bases left unmatched: 5. The CDR3 reads CAVSQGANYGYTF. The CDR3 region has the DNA TGTGCCGTCTCACAGGGGGCTAACTATGGCTACACCTTC.

The J gene is TRBJ2-3, the V gene TRBV7-2; 9 bases are a match to TRBD2. V was pared by 3 bases and J by 3 bases, with 10 bases of the junction left unmatched. The germline V gene encodes CDR1 SGHTA and CDR2 FQGNSA. The CDR3 extends over 17 amino acids. The CDR3 DNA reads TGTGCCAGCAGCTTTGGGGGGGGCGGGAGGGCGACAGATACGCAGTATTTT. It specifies CASSFGGGGRATDTQYF.

This clone has more than one count but fewer than ten. V gene TRBV13 combines with J gene TRBJ1-1; 11 bases fit TRBD1. Per germline, CDR1 PRHDT and CDR2 FYEKMQ (reference sequence). This CDR3 comprises 17 residues. The junction had 12 bases not matched to a gene; V was cut back by 5 bases and J by 4 bases. CDR3 sequence reads: CASSPRGQGVRGTEAFF. The CDR3 DNA sequence: TGTGCCAGCAGCCCCCGGGGACAGGGGGTAAGGGGCACTGAAGCTTTCTTT. Full variable domain (rest looked up from reference TRBV13 and TRBJ1-1): AAGVIQSPRHLIKEKRETATLKCYPIPRHDTVYWYQQGPGQDPQFLISFYEKMQSDKGSIPDRFSAQQFSDYHSELNMSSLELGDSALYFCASSPRGQGVRGTEAFFGQGTRLTVV.